This T cell receptor (beta chain) was identified during a study of cytomegalovirus exposure and HLA in healthy donors listed by TCRdb under 2017. Regarding the complete study: According to a later analysis, the 120 validation repertoires were produced on the same platform as the 700 or so repertoires of the first cohort. The aim of the study was to test whether cataloging public T cell receptors could identify signatures of past pathogen exposure. A separate validation cohort of roughly 130 different subjects was used in addition to the approximately 610-subject first cohort. High-throughput TCR immunosequencing, statistical association of individual TCRs with disease status, and machine learning were combined to predict cytomegalovirus infection status.

CDR1 and CDR2 are drawn from the germline V gene (reference sequence): MNHNY, SVGAGI. Here V drops 4 bases and J drops 3 bases, and the junction holds 8 bases not matched to any gene. Inclusive of the bounding cysteine and phenylalanine, the CDR3 is 16 residues long. Only the CDR3 region is kept as DNA, spanning 48 bases read in frame from base 1. Worth noting for this clone: The target of this receptor is not known. No quality values exist for individual bases; no much larger clone is one base distant.

The donors were included in the validation cohort of approximately 120 subjects, a group kept apart from the approximately 670-subject first cohort. The library was made by the immunoSEQ multiplex PCR assay. In the source study's methods: A statistical classification framework was built for diagnosing cytomegalovirus status from the catalog of TCR beta chain sequences. As stored in TCRdb, this immuneACCESS dataset retains in-frame rearrangements with V and J assigned. A fraction of the clones does not appear; measured against another copy, unresolved V genes explain less than half of the discrepancy, and the remainder lacks a known reason. Clone size and the V and J calls come from that table; the DNA yielded D and trimming. The sample table holds about 300,000 clones, of which 88% were seen once. Jointly, the top ten make up around 0.92% of the sample. The investigation overall reported the following: A later analysis lacked HLA typing for the validation cohort, so it scored co-occurrence in that cohort across all 110 or so repertoires. In vitro tests confirmed that a few of the cytomegalovirus-associated TCR beta chains recognize cytomegalovirus antigens. The study listed 150 to 200 TCR beta chains as associated with cytomegalovirus. Most TCR sequences were seen in very few donors, while some public TCRs were found in many individuals. Of the cluster scores, roughly 93% were above 0 in a later analysis, which found that TCRs clustered in the first cohort also tended to co-occur in the 95 to 150 validation repertoires. According to the authors, the approach could potentially be generalized to other disease states and immunological phenotypes. In both the original and validation cohorts, the classifier was reported to diagnose cytomegalovirus status with high specificity and sensitivity.

The V and J segments used are TRBV6-6 and TRBJ2-3; 9 junctional bases match TRBD2. This sequence originates from a young woman in good health and CMV-seronegative. Sequenced: PBMCs. CDR3 region: CASSSTREGLTDTQYF. The DNA reads as follows: TGTGCCAGCAGTTCGACGCGGGAGGGTTTAACAGATACGCAGTATTTT.